This T cell receptor beta chain derives from a study of shared clonotypes between healthy human individuals. The overall study: The plates for each donor numbered three CD4 naive, three CD4 memory, two CD8 naive and one CD8 memory.

In the study's own analysis: ImmunoSEQ sequences covered only the junction and lacked quality scores; filtering therefore differed. The repertoire was sequenced with immunoSEQ multiplex PCR; TCRdb's copy has only in-frame clones and lacks some. V, J and clone size are those of that table, while D and trimming were read from the DNA. The sample yields 2 million to 3 million clones, 90% to 95% seen once. The CDR3 totals 15 residues. The V gene lost 6 bases and the J gene lost 0 bases, with 9 bases spanning the gap. In germline, CDR1 is SGHVS, CDR2 FQNEAQ. Study results and limitations: Even with large depth, rarefaction showed that sorted-subset sequencing was incomplete.

CD4+ cells yielded CD45RA+ naive and CD45RA-negative memory subsets. Regarding this clone: The antigen is unknown.

The origin of this receptor is a man aged 18 to 35 in good health. Some clones in this sample may be carry-over from other donors' samples. The source material was naive CD4+ T cells from PBMCs. Sample subset: CD45RA+ positively selected. The V gene is TRBV7-8, the J gene TRBJ2-6; D is unresolved. This chain's CDR3 is CASSSISSGANVLTF. The CDR3 DNA reads as TGTGCCAGCAGTTCCATAAGCTCTGGGGCCAACGTCCTGACTTTC.